What follows are 23 T cell receptor beta chains derived from one specimen sequenced in a study of esophageal squamous cell carcinoma under preoperative chemotherapy. As to time point: after preoperative PTX-NDP chemotherapy. A single record per CDR3 protein comes from TCRdb applying MiXCR to the PCR reads. This sample carries about 18,000 distinct CDR3 sequences, 46% of them seen once, and the ten largest clones take roughly 29%. The specimen was taken from a patient given preoperative chemotherapy. The source is a human donor with esophageal squamous cell carcinoma. The donor label of this sample is uncertain.

V usage is TRBV7-2 and J usage is TRBJ2-3; 11 nucleotides match TRBD2. After removal of 5 bases from V and 4 bases from J, the junction contained 5 bases not matched to a gene. The CDR3 extends over 15 amino acids. Germline V gene data show CDR1 as SGHTA and CDR2 as FQGNSA. The CDR3 bases are TGTGCCAGCAGCAAGACTAGCGGGATGCCAGATACGCAGTATTTT. This encodes CASSKTSGMPDTQYF.

This clonotype showed up many times. V is TRBV5-4 and J is TRBJ2-7; 12 nucleotides match TRBD2. Germline CDR1 is SGHNT and CDR2 is YYREEE (reference sequence). This CDR3 is built from 16 residues. V lost 4 bases and J lost 1; bases outside the gene matches: 6. The CDR3 DNA sequence: TGTGCCAGCAGCGCCGGACTAGCGGGATATTCCTACGAGCAGTACTTC. As protein: CASSAGLAGYSYEQYF.

The chain carries TRBV6-2 or TRBV6-3 and TRBJ2-2, with 10 bases fitting TRBD1. With V trimmed by 6 bases and J by 7 bases, 8 bases remained unmatched. The CDR3 length is 15 residues. Germline CDR1 and CDR2: MNHEY and SVGEGT. Written as DNA, the CDR3 is TGTGCCAGCAGATATCCCGGGACAGGGGACGGGGAGCTGTTTTTT. This encodes CASRYPGTGDGELFF.

This clonotype was found many times. This sequence joins TRBV7-3 and TRBJ2-3; 15 bases are a match to TRBD2. Trimming cost V 2 bases and J 6 bases; bases outside gene matches: 21. The CDR3 loop spans 22 amino acids. The germline V gene has CDR1 SGHTA and CDR2 FQGTGA. The CDR3 nucleotides are TGTGCCAGCAGCTTATATGCTCGGATAGGACTAGCGGGAGGGGAGGGTACGGATACGCAGTATTTT. It is translated as CASSLYARIGLAGGEGTDTQYF. Full variable domain (rest looked up from reference TRBV7-3 and TRBJ2-3): GAGVSQTPSNKVTEKGKYVELRCDPISGHTALYWYRQSLGQGPEFLIYFQGTGAADDSGLPNDRFFAVRPEGSVSTLKIQRTERGDSAVYLCASSLYARIGLAGGEGTDTQYFGPGTRLTVL.

Notes on this clonotype: The junction departs from germline at one end; a sequencing error may be responsible. The rearrangement uses TRBV7-2 and TRBJ2-4; 9 positions match TRBD2. CDR1 SGHTA and CDR2 FQGNSA come from the germline V gene. CDR3 length: 15 residues. The CDR3 DNA reads TGTGCCAGCAGCTTGACTAGCGGAGAGAAAGACACGCAGTACTTT. Translating gives CASSLTSGEKDTQYF. Variable domain in full (rest from reference TRBV7-2 and TRBJ2-4): GAGVSQSPSNKVTEKGKDVELRCDPISGHTALYWYRQSLGQGLEFLIYFQGNSAPDKSGLPSDRFSAERTGGSVSTLTIQRTQQEDSAVYLCASSLTSGEKDTQYFGAGTRLSVL.

About this clonotype: The junction differs from germline at one of its ends, possibly a read error. The rearrangement uses TRBV7-2 and TRBJ2-5; possibly TRBD1 or TRBD2 for D (6 bases each). CDR3 length: 17 amino acids. Germline-derived CDR1 and CDR2 are SGHTA and FQGNSA. The CDR3: CASRAVGGGRDPETQYF. The CDR3 region has the DNA TGTGCCAGCAGGGCGGTAGGTGGGGGGCGTGACCCAGAGACGCAGTACTTC.

V usage is TRBV28 and J usage is TRBJ2-5; D is unclear. Trimming left V 9 bases short and J 5 bases short, with 7 bases between. Germline V CDR1 and CDR2: MDHEN, SYDVKM. The CDR3 has 10 residues. CDR3 in DNA: TGTGCCAGTAAAGGGGAGACCCAGTACTTC. Amino acids: CASKGETQYF.

J is TRBJ2-2 and V is TRBV27, with TRBD2 matching 7 bases. V lost 4 bases, J lost 2 bases, and 7 bases stayed unmatched. The CDR3 is made up of 16 amino acids. Germline assignment: CDR1 MNHEY and CDR2 SMNVEV (reference sequence). CDR3 coding DNA: TGTGCCAGCAGTTCCCAGCGGGGACTAAACACCGGGGAGCTGTTTTTT. Amino acids: CASSSQRGLNTGELFF.

V and J are TRBV7-2 and TRBJ2-5; 13 bases are a match to TRBD2. The trim removed 1 base at V and 5 bases at J, leaving 13 bases unmatched. The germline V gene has CDR1 SGHTA and CDR2 FQGNSA. The CDR3 extends over 19 amino acids. The CDR3 DNA reads as TGTGCCAGCAGCTTAGGAACCCGACTAGCGGGGGGCCGAGGGGAGACCCAGTACTTC. Protein sequence: CASSLGTRLAGGRGETQYF.

This clonotype was recorded at least ten times. Given a much more abundant clone one base away, this may be a read error. The DNA of the CDR3 is TGTGCCAGCAGTTTTTTGACCGGGACTAGCGGATACAATGAGCAGTACTTC. Translated: CASSFLTGTSGYNEQYF. The chain employs TRBV12-3 or TRBV12-4 and TRBJ2-1, with TRBD2 matching over 11 bases. The DNA end is more similar to TRBJ2-7, so the J call may be wrong. The CDR3 contains 17 residues.

This chain uses TRBV12-3 or TRBV12-4 with TRBJ2-5; perhaps TRBD1 as D (6 bases). The CDR3 totals 14 residues. V shed 7 bases and J shed 1 base, with 13 bases lying between them. CDR3 bases: TGTGCCAGCAATGCACAGGGCCTCCAAGAGACCCAGTACTTC. Residues: CASNAQGLQETQYF.

Comments on this clonotype: At one end the junction does not follow the germline gene, possibly because of a read error. The V and J genes are TRBV7-2 and TRBJ2-1, with 12 nucleotides matching TRBD2. CDR3 length: 15 residues. Germline CDR1 and CDR2: SGHTA and FQGNSA. The DNA for the CDR3 is TGTGCCAGCAGCTTACTAGCGGGAGGGTCCGGGACGCAGTTTTTT. Its protein product is CASSLLAGGSGTQFF. Drawing the rest from reference TRBV7-2 and TRBJ2-1, the complete variable domain is GAGVSQSPSNKVTEKGKDVELRCDPISGHTALYWYRQSLGQGLEFLIYFQGNSAPDKSGLPSDRFSAERTGGSVSTLTIQRTQQEDSAVYLCASSLLAGGSGTQFFGPGTRLTVL.

The J gene is TRBJ2-4, the V gene TRBV7-3; D is perhaps TRBD2 (5 bases). TRBJ2-3 matches the DNA end more closely, so the J call is doubtful. The germline CDR1 and CDR2 sequences are SGHTA and FQGTGA. The CDR3 is 15 amino acids. The CDR3 DNA is TGTGCCAGCGGCTCTGGACTGGGAGCCAAAGACATTCAGTATTTT. This sequence encodes CASGSGLGAKDIQYF.

Concerning this clonotype: At one end the junction does not follow the germline gene, possibly because of a read error. V gene TRBV7-3 combines with J gene TRBJ2-3, with D possibly being TRBD1 (6 bases). This CDR3 comprises 15 residues. Germline V gene sequence: CDR1 SGHTA, CDR2 FQGTGA. The CDR3 sequence: CAGGATGRDIDTQYF. The DNA of the CDR3 is TGTGCCGGCGGCGCTACTGGCCGGGACATAGATACCCAGTATTTT. Combining the CDR3 with reference TRBV7-3 and TRBJ2-3 gives the whole variable domain GAGVSQTPSNKVTEKGKYVELRCDPISGHTALYWYRQSLGQGPEFLIYFQGTGAADDSGLPNDRFFAVRPEGSVSTLKIQRTERGDSAVYLCAGGATGRDIDTQYFGPGTRLTVL.

This clonotype came up many times. V and J are TRBV7-2 and TRBJ2-1; D not resolved. The length of the CDR3 is 14 residues. Germline V gives CDR1 SGHTA, CDR2 FQGNSA. Trimming took off 5 bases at V and 5 bases at J, with 13 bases between the two ends. The CDR3 nucleotides are TGTGCCAGCAGCCCGGTTGGGGTACACAATGAGCAGTTCTTC. Translation: CASSPVGVHNEQFF.

This clonotype has just a few counts. This chain connects TRBV7-3 to TRBJ2-3; maybe TRBD2 (6 bases). CDR3 size: 15 residues. V was clipped by 2 bases and J by 2 bases, with 11 bases between them. Per the germline V gene, CDR1 is SGHTA and CDR2 is FQGTGA. The CDR3 DNA follows: TGTGCCAGCAGCTTATTTCCGGGAGACACAGATACGCAGTATTTT. This encodes CASSLFPGDTDTQYF.

This chain joins TRBV12-3 or TRBV12-4 and TRBJ2-3, with D perhaps matching TRBD1 or TRBD2 (5 bases each). V lost 6 bases and J 9 bases, leaving 16 bases between the germline ends. CDR3 size: 13 residues. This CDR3 reads CASSEGSGRTQYF. CDR3 sequence (DNA): TGTGCCAGCAGCGAGGGGAGCGGAAGAACGCAGTATTTT.

This clonotype has only one observation. The V call is TRBV11-3, the J call TRBJ2-3, with 10 bases aligning to TRBD2. CDR3 length: 16 residues. Germline loops: CDR1 SGHNT, CDR2 YENEEA. V lost 2 bases, J lost 2 bases, and 4 bases stayed unmatched. The CDR3 reads CASSLTGTSATDTQYF. Written as DNA, the CDR3 is TGTGCCAGCAGCTTAACGGGGACTAGCGCCACAGATACGCAGTATTTT.

This clonotype was seen only a few times. The chain couples TRBV7-8 to TRBJ2-5, with D unresolved. The end of the DNA fits TRBJ2-1 better, so the J call may be wrong. CDR3 length: 12 residues. Germline V CDR1 and CDR2: SGHVS, FQNEAQ. The CDR3 sequence: CASSLDGPEQFF. DNA of the CDR3: TGTGCCAGCAGCTTAGACGGGCCTGAGCAGTTCTTC.

Relative to its sample, this clonotype is medium-sized. This chain joins TRBV7-9 and TRBJ1-1; 9 nucleotides agree with TRBD1. The CDR3 consists of 14 residues. V shed 5 bases and J 1 base; nucleotides not matched to a gene: 2. CDR1 is SEHNR, CDR2 FQNEAQ, per germline (reference sequence). CDR3 in amino acids: CASSMGQGNTEAFF. CDR3 sequence (DNA): TGTGCCAGCAGCATGGGACAGGGGAACACTGAAGCTTTCTTT.

As to this clonotype: Mismatch with germline at one junction end may stem from a read error. The chain uses TRBV7-2 and TRBJ2-2; a possible D gene is TRBD2 (5 bases). The CDR3 runs to 13 residues. The germline CDR1 and CDR2 sequences are SGHTA and FQGNSA. CDR3 sequence: CASSLARAGTLYF. CDR3 sequence (DNA): TGTGCCAGCAGCTTAGCGAGGGCCGGTACGCTGTATTTT.

The genes are TRBV10-2 and TRBJ2-1; 9 bases align to TRBD1. The V gene end was trimmed by 4 bases and the J gene end by 10 bases; junction bases not matched to a gene: 11. Germline CDR1 reads WSHSY; CDR2 reads SAAADI. This CDR3 is 15 amino acids long. CDR3 loop: CASSAADRGTYEQFF. The CDR3 nucleotides are TGCGCCAGCAGTGCGGCGGACAGGGGTACCTACGAGCAGTTCTTC.

In its sample, this clonotype was seen a few times. The chain recombines TRBV19 with TRBJ2-5, with unresolved D. V was cut by 4 bases and J by 11 bases, with 14 bases left in between. The germline V gene encodes CDR1 LNHDA and CDR2 SQIVND (reference sequence). The CDR3 covers 12 residues. The CDR3: CASSTSREEQYF. The CDR3 coding sequence is TGTGCCAGTAGTACCTCCCGTGAGGAGCAGTACTTC.